What follows are 28 T cell receptor beta chains derived from one specimen sequenced in a study of beta chain features in type 1 diabetes (dated by TCRdb to the late 2010s). The method behind the library was the immunoSEQ multiplex PCR assay. The entire isolated RNA was reverse transcribed using the High Capacity cDNA Reverse Transcription Kit, and thus expressed TCRB transcripts were sequenced. In TCRdb, the immuneACCESS table is reduced to in-frame sequences with V and J assigned. These tables do not hold every clone; where another copy was compared, an unresolved V gene accounts for under half, and the others remain unexplained. The sample data list 300,000 to 350,000 clones, and under 8.5% of these were observed just once. 0.44% of the sample rests with the top ten. Sequencing was performed on central memory CD4+ T cells from blood. The receptors stem from a young woman in good health.

This clone was detected a few times. CDR3 in DNA: TGTGCCAGCAGGGACACTAGCGGGACCCGATGGGGCAATGAGCAGTTCTTC. This translates into CASRDTSGTRWGNEQFF. V gene TRBV25-1 combines with J gene TRBJ2-1; 10 bases map to TRBD2. The J segment lost 6 bases and the V segment lost 6 bases, leaving 14 bases of the junction unmatched. Germline V gene lookup returns CDR1 MGHDK and CDR2 SYGVNS. The CDR3 length is 17 residues. The variable domain in full, completed from reference TRBV25-1 and TRBJ2-1, reads EADIYQTPRYLVIGTGKKITLECSQTMGHDKMYWYQQDPGMELHLIHYSYGVNSTEKGDLSSESTVSRIRTEHFPLTLESARPSHTSQYLCASRDTSGTRWGNEQFFGPGTRLTVL.

This clone was recorded a few times. This CDR3 reads CASSLSRDRHYGYTF. The CDR3 bases are TGTGCCAGCAGCTTATCTAGGGACAGACACTATGGCTACACCTTC. The chain is built from TRBV7-9 and TRBJ1-2, with 7 bases lining up with TRBD1. V was pared by 2 bases and J by 3 bases, with 6 bases of the junction left unmatched. The CDR3 extends over 15 amino acids. Looked up from germline, CDR1 is SEHNR and CDR2 is FQNEAQ (reference sequence).

J is TRBJ1-2 and V is TRBV7-9; D perhaps matches TRBD1 (5 bases). The length of the CDR3 is 14 residues. Germline assignment: CDR1 SEHNR and CDR2 FQNEAQ (reference sequence). Trimming cost V 5 bases and J 4 bases, with 14 bases left between them. The CDR3: CASSPDGGLYGYTF. The CDR3 coding sequence is TGTGCCAGCAGCCCGGACGGGGGACTCTATGGCTACACCTTC.

This clone was detected a few times. The chain is built from TRBV21-1 and TRBJ2-7; the DNA was not compared with TRBD2, the D call given in the table. TRBV21-1 is termed a pseudogene. This CDR3 comprises 13 residues. DNA for the CDR3: TGTGCCAGCAGCCCCGGGACTAGTGACGAGCAGTGCTTC. Residues: CASSPGTSDEQCF.

The chain joins TRBV9 to TRBJ2-7; D is undetermined. This CDR3 is built from 15 residues. V was pared by 0 bases and J by 3 bases, with 13 bases between. Germline-derived CDR1 and CDR2 are SGDLS and YYNGEE. The CDR3 coding sequence is TGTGCCAGCAGCGTAGATCCGGCTTTGAACTACGAGCAGTACTTC. This encodes CASSVDPALNYEQYF.

This clone turned up a few times. This CDR3 is also generated by other DNA sequences in the sample. The chain carries TRBV7-9 and TRBJ2-7, with D uncertain. The length of the CDR3 is 13 residues. V was trimmed by 3 bases and J by 1 base, leaving 7 bases between them. Germline V CDR1 and CDR2: SEHNR, FQNEAQ (reference sequence). The CDR3: CASSLSVSYEQYF. In DNA form, the CDR3 reads TGTGCCAGCAGCTTGTCGGTTTCCTACGAGCAGTACTTC.

This clone has only a few counts. This chain joins TRBV11-2 and TRBJ2-1, with TRBD1 matching 11 bases. The CDR3 runs 15 residues. With 1 base clipped from V and 7 bases from J, the junction kept 3 bases outside the gene matches. CDR1 SGHAT and CDR2 FQNNGV come from the germline V gene. CDR3 DNA: TGTGCCAGCAGCTTAGGGGACAGGGGGAGAAATGAGCAGTTCTTC. Amino acids: CASSLGDRGRNEQFF.

The gene calls are TRBV14 and TRBJ2-1, with a tentative D call TRBD2 (5 bases). The CDR3 sequence is 15 residues long. The ends were cut back, 4 bases at V and 0 bases at J, with 10 bases in the middle. From germline, CDR1 is SGHDN and CDR2 FVKESK. Here the CDR3 reads CASSLPRDSYNEQFF. The DNA for the CDR3 is TGTGCCAGCAGCCTCCCCCGGGACTCCTACAATGAGCAGTTCTTC.

The chain couples TRBV12-5 to TRBJ2-3; 14 bases match TRBD2. CDR3 length: 15 residues. Per germline, CDR1 LGHNT and CDR2 FRNRAP. The J segment lost 10 bases and the V segment lost 1 base, leaving 4 bases of the junction unmatched. This CDR3 reads CASGLDGLAGGAQYF. The CDR3 nucleotides are TGTGCTAGTGGTTTGGATGGACTAGCGGGAGGAGCGCAGTATTTT. The full variable domain, its missing parts supplied by reference TRBV12-5 and TRBJ2-3, is DARVTQTPRHKVTEMGQEVTMRCQPILGHNTVFWYRQTMMQGLELLAYFRNRAPLDDSGMPKDRFSAEMPDATLATLKIQPSEPRDSAVYFCASGLDGLAGGAQYFGPGTRLTVL.

The chain links TRBV5-1 to TRBJ2-1, with D perhaps given as TRBD1 or TRBD2 (6 bases each). Trimming cost V 0 bases and J 1 base, with 14 bases left between them. Germline V CDR1 and CDR2: SGHRS, YFSETQ. The CDR3 covers 17 residues. As DNA, the CDR3 is TGCGCCAGCAGCTTGGAACCGGGGGCGGGATCCTACAATGAGCAGTTCTTC. Its protein is CASSLEPGAGSYNEQFF.

This clone was found a few times. The genes are TRBV28 and TRBJ1-3; D uncertain. Per germline, CDR1 MDHEN and CDR2 SYDVKM. The CDR3 covers 16 residues. Between the trimmed V and J ends, which lost 0 bases and 0 bases, there was a span of 9 bases. Here the CDR3 reads CASSLWKHHSGNTIYF. Here the CDR3 DNA reads TGTGCCAGCAGTTTATGGAAACATCACTCTGGAAACACCATATATTTT. The full variable domain, completed using reference TRBV28 and TRBJ1-3, is DVKVTQSSRYLVKRTGEKVFLECVQDMDHENMFWYRQDPGLGLRLIYFSYDVKMKEKGDIPEGYSVSREKKERFSLILESASTNQTSMYLCASSLWKHHSGNTIYFGEGSWLTVV.

The chain couples TRBV6-5 to TRBJ2-1; 7 nucleotides match TRBD1. Germline trimming cut 2 bases from V and 6 bases from J; bases unmatched to any gene: 7. The length of the CDR3 is 15 residues. Germline CDR1 is MNHEY and CDR2 is SVGAGI. The CDR3 sequence is CASSYQQGNRNEQFF. The CDR3 nucleotides are TGTGCCAGCAGTTACCAACAGGGGAACCGCAATGAGCAGTTCTTC.

This sequence joins TRBV28 and TRBJ1-5; D possibly corresponds to TRBD1 (6 bases). This CDR3 contains 16 residues. V was trimmed by 3 bases and J by 2 bases, leaving 14 bases between them. The germline CDR1 and CDR2 sequences are MDHEN and SYDVKM. As DNA, the CDR3 is TGTGCCAGCAGTTTCGACAAGAGACAGGGCAATCAGCCCCAGCATTTT. It encodes CASSFDKRQGNQPQHF.

This clone was counted ten times or more. V usage is TRBV19 and J usage is TRBJ1-1; D gene ambiguous. Per germline, CDR1 LNHDA and CDR2 SQIVND (reference sequence). This CDR3 is built from 13 residues. V lost 5 bases and J lost 0, with 7 bases in between. DNA of the CDR3: TGTGCCAGTAGTCCTTTCATGAACACTGAAGCTTTCTTT. This gives the protein CASSPFMNTEAFF.

This clone was seen ten or more times. The rearrangement links TRBV28 to TRBJ2-4, with D possibly being TRBD1 (5 bases). The CDR3 spans 15 residues. From germline, CDR1 is MDHEN and CDR2 SYDVKM. Trimming left V 5 bases short and J 4 bases short, with 15 bases between. In DNA form, the CDR3 reads TGTGCCAGCAGTCAGCTGGGGCAGTCTAAAAACATTCAGTACTTC. Amino acid sequence: CASSQLGQSKNIQYF.

A few counts support this clone. The sample has other DNA sequences that encode this CDR3 too. This chain links TRBV6-5 with TRBJ2-3; 7 bases match TRBD1. CDR1 and CDR2 (germline): MNHEY, SVGAGI. This CDR3 comprises 14 residues. The junction had 5 bases not matched to a gene; V was cut back by 6 bases and J by 2 bases. CDR3 nucleotide sequence: TGTGCCAGCAGGCTACAGGGGTTCACAGATACGCAGTATTTT. Protein sequence: CASRLQGFTDTQYF.

J is TRBJ2-3 and V is TRBV5-6; 11 nucleotides match TRBD2. CDR1 SGHDT and CDR2 YYEEEE come from the germline V gene. The CDR3 contains 13 residues. Trimming at V came to 5 bases and at J to 11 bases, leaving 7 bases not matched to a gene. DNA for the CDR3: TGTGCCAGCAGACAAATTCTAGCGGGAGGGCAGTATTTT. Protein: CASRQILAGGQYF.

This clone was recorded a few times. This likely traces to a read error, being one base from a far larger clone. J is TRBJ2-5 and V is TRBV5-6; TRBD2 agrees at 8 bases. The CDR3 sequence is 15 residues long. The V gene's germline CDR1 is SGHDT and CDR2 YYEEEE. J lost 10 bases, V lost 4 bases, and 15 bases had no gene match. CDR3 sequence reads: CASSVGGRPEGGQYF. The CDR3 DNA reads TGTGCCAGCAGCGTTGGCGGGAGGCCAGAAGGGGGCCAGTACTTC.

This clone was seen a few times. The chain recombines TRBV6-6 with TRBJ2-1, with TRBD2 matching 13 bases. The length of the CDR3 is 15 residues. Germline V gives CDR1 MNHNY, CDR2 SVGAGI (reference sequence). Trimming removed 2 bases from V and 7 bases from J; junction bases left unmatched: 2. The CDR3 DNA reads TGTGCCAGCAGTTACACTAGCGGGAGGGCGAATGAGCAGTTCTTC. This codes for CASSYTSGRANEQFF.

This clone came up a few times. V gene TRBV6-6 combines with J gene TRBJ1-5; 9 nucleotides match TRBD1. The CDR3 has 13 residues. Trimming removed 5 bases from V and 7 bases from J; junction bases left unmatched: 3. The germline gives CDR1 MNHNY, CDR2 SVGAGI (reference sequence). CDR3: CASSLTGGQPQHF. In DNA, the CDR3 is TGTGCCAGCAGTCTGACAGGGGGACAGCCCCAGCATTTT.

The gene calls are TRBV18 and TRBJ2-5; 7 bases agree with TRBD1. The CDR3 loop spans 13 amino acids. Per the germline V gene, CDR1 is KGHSH and CDR2 is LQKENI. The junction had 8 bases not matched to a gene; V was cut back by 5 bases and J by 8 bases. Here the CDR3 reads CASSEGQRGTQYF. The CDR3 coding sequence is TGTGCCAGCTCAGAGGGACAGAGAGGAACCCAGTACTTC.

This clone was counted between two and nine times. The V and J genes are TRBV5-1 and TRBJ2-2; D unresolved. Germline assignment: CDR1 SGHRS and CDR2 YFSETQ. The CDR3 is 14 residues long. V was trimmed by 5 bases and J by 2 bases, leaving 10 bases between them. The CDR3 sequence is CASSLGFNTGELFF. The CDR3 DNA is TGCGCCAGCAGTCTCGGCTTCAACACCGGGGAGCTGTTTTTT.

This clone was observed a few times. The genes are TRBV2 and TRBJ2-1; a weak D match, TRBD2 (6 bases). The V gene's germline CDR1 is SNHLY and CDR2 FYNNEI. V lost 4 bases and J lost 4, with 11 bases in between. This CDR3 comprises 14 residues. The CDR3 region is CASSGAGPYNEQFF. The CDR3, as DNA: TGTGCCAGCAGTGGGGCGGGACCATACAATGAGCAGTTCTTC.

The rearrangement uses TRBV5-4 and TRBJ2-7; 14 nucleotides align to TRBD2. V trimming: 4 bases; J trimming: 3 bases; junction bases outside the gene matches: 6. The CDR3 contains 16 residues. Germline loops: CDR1 SGHNT, CDR2 YYREEE (reference sequence). CDR3 protein: CASSQVGTSGSYEQYF. In DNA form, the CDR3 reads TGTGCCAGCAGCCAAGTGGGGACTAGCGGGAGCTACGAGCAGTACTTC.

This clone has a handful of counts. The J gene is TRBJ2-2, the V gene TRBV6-5, with 8 bases matching TRBD2. The V gene end was trimmed by 4 bases and the J gene end by 5 bases; junction bases not matched to a gene: 3. Germline loops: CDR1 MNHEY, CDR2 SVGAGI. The CDR3 sequence is 14 residues long. The CDR3 DNA is TGTGCCAGCAGTTTTAGCGGGATGACCGGGGAGCTGTTTTTT. Translation: CASSFSGMTGELFF.

CDR3 protein: CASSQGQLAYTGELFF. Written as DNA, the CDR3 is TGTGCCAGCAGCCAAGGGCAACTAGCGTACACCGGGGAGCTGTTTTTT. The chain employs TRBV14 and TRBJ2-2, with TRBD2 matching 7 bases. V lost 1 base to trimming and J lost 3 bases; unmatched junction nucleotides: 5. The CDR3 is made up of 16 amino acids. CDR1 is SGHDN and CDR2 is FVKESK in the germline V gene.

DNA for the CDR3: TGTGCCAGCAGCCCCGGAGTAAGGGGGCAAACGAACACCGGGGAGCTGTTTTTT. Amino acids: CASSPGVRGQTNTGELFF. The chain combines TRBV4-2 with TRBJ2-2; 7 nucleotides align to TRBD1. The V gene's germline CDR1 is LGHNA and CDR2 YNFKEQ. The CDR3 sequence is 18 residues long. Trimming took 4 bases from V and 0 from J; bases not matched to a gene: 11.

V and J are TRBV5-1 and TRBJ1-1, with 9 bases identical to TRBD1. V was pared by 3 bases and J by 11 bases, with 11 bases of the junction left unmatched. The germline CDR1 and CDR2 sequences are SGHRS and YFSETQ. The CDR3 length is 14 residues. In nucleotides, the CDR3 is TGCGCCAGCAGCTCGAATCCGGGACAGGGTTCGGCTTTCTTT. Translation gives CASSSNPGQGSAFF. Filled out from reference TRBV5-1 and TRBJ1-1, the complete variable domain reads KAGVTQTPRYLIKTRGQQVTLSCSPISGHRSVSWYQQTPGQGLQFLFEYFSETQRNKGNFPGRFSGRQFSNSRSEMNVSTLELGDSALYLCASSSNPGQGSAFFGQGTRLTVV.